Listed below are T cell receptor beta chains from one sample, sequenced in a study of shared clonotypes between healthy human individuals. The assay was immunoSEQ multiplex PCR, and TCRdb's table has in-frame clones only and misses some. The table includes roughly 1,600,000 clones, just under 99% detected once. The sequencing input was naive CD4+ T cells sorted from blood. The receptors come from a man aged 25 to 40 in good health. The CDR3 runs from the conserved cysteine through the conserved F or W. D genes are given only for firm matches.

>TRBD1|TRBV15|TRBJ1-5
CATSPGQGKMRNQPQHF
TGTGCCACCAGCCCAGGACAGGGTAAGATGAGAAATCAGCCCCAGCATTTT
>TRBD1|TRBV5-1|TRBJ2-2
CASSLVRSVPGQGRTGELFF
TGCGCCAGCAGCTTGGTGCGTAGTGTGCCGGGACAGGGGCGCACCGGGGAGCTGTTTTTT
>-|TRBV29-1|TRBJ1-2
CSVATISGYTF
TGCAGCGTTGCGACAATATCGGGCTACACCTTC
>-|TRBV2|TRBJ2-7
CASGARTETSYEQYF
TGTGCCAGCGGCGCGAGGACAGAAACAAGCTACGAGCAGTACTTC
>-|TRBV7-9|TRBJ2-7
CASSARTWGYEQYF
TGTGCCAGCAGCGCGCGGACATGGGGTTACGAGCAGTACTTC
>-|TRBV25-1|TRBJ1-1
CASSGSRGENTEAFF
TGTGCCAGCAGTGGGTCGAGGGGCGAGAACACTGAAGCTTTCTTT
>TRBD2|TRBV9|TRBJ2-3
CASSVARSGGTDTQYF
TGTGCCAGCAGCGTAGCTAGGAGCGGGGGCACAGATACGCAGTATTTT
>TRBD2|TRBV7-9|TRBJ2-7
CASSLATSGRQYEQYF
TGTGCCAGCAGCTTAGCGACTAGCGGGAGACAGTACGAGCAGTACTTC
>TRBD2|TRBV19|TRBJ2-1
CASSKTSGRANEQFF
TGTGCCAGTAGTAAAACTAGCGGGAGGGCCAATGAGCAGTTCTTC
>TRBD2|TRBV5-1|TRBJ2-7
CASSLGLAGANAYEQYF
TGCGCCAGCAGCTTGGGACTAGCGGGAGCAAACGCCTACGAGCAGTACTTC
>-|TRBV10-3|TRBJ1-1
CAISESPPSGDNTEAFF
TGTGCCATCAGTGAGAGCCCCCCCTCTGGCGATAACACTGAAGCTTTCTTT